This T cell receptor (beta chain) originates from a study of cytotoxic CD8 clonotypes in ibrutinib-treated CLL. Study background: The subjects consisted of approximately ten relapsed/refractory and fewer than 16 treatment-naive individuals, with some 18 IGHV unmutated. Sample averages reached 250,000 or so productive templates and 80,000 to 100,000 productive rearrangements.

Germline V CDR1 and CDR2: MNHNY, SVGAGI (reference sequence). V was clipped by 3 bases and J by 6 bases, with 6 bases between them. The CDR3 is 12 amino acids. Profiling relied on immunoSEQ multiplex PCR, and the TCRdb table lists in-frame clones only, not all of them. The sample has approximately 320,000 clones, roughly 70% seen once. This clone was counted only a few times. Antigen unknown. The study's findings and limits: Clonality at baseline surpassed age-matched healthy donors and tracked circulating CD8+ T-cell counts. Public clonotypes were uncommon and contracted or stayed stable on treatment.

The sample consisted of PBMCs, taken after 36 months of ibrutinib treatment. The chain has TRBV6-6 and TRBJ2-1; D unresolved. The TCR sequence derives from a human donor with chronic lymphocytic leukemia. The DNA for the CDR3 is TGTGCCAGCAGTTATAGGGCCAATGAGCAGTTCTTC. Its protein is CASSYRANEQFF.